This T cell receptor beta chain comes out of a study of blood T cell repertoires in COVID-19. CDR1 and CDR2 (germline): MNHEY, SVGAGI. CDR3 size: 14 residues. V was cut by 0 bases and J by 2 bases, with 7 bases left in between. Only in-frame clones appear in the TCRdb table, and some are missing; sequencing was by immunoSEQ multiplex PCR. The sample shows approximately 170,000 clones, about 86% of them seen only once. The genes are TRBV6-5 and TRBJ2-5; weak D call: TRBD1 (6 bases). The TCR originated in a woman aged 70-85 years with acute or convalescent COVID-19. Sequenced input: peripheral blood. CDR3 in amino acids: CASSYSGTQETQYF. CDR3 DNA: TGTGCCAGCAGTTACTCGGGGACACAAGAGACCCAGTACTTC.